This T cell receptor beta chain was observed in a study of metastatic and nonmetastatic thyroid tumors. Whole-study context: Across peripheral blood and tumor or nodule tissue samples taken from malignant and benign thyroid patients, the repertoires were compared with one another.

This clone has a count of ten or more. What it binds is not known. Points from the study as a whole: It was reportedly found that TCR beta diversity was significantly higher in malignant thyroid tumors than in benign nodules, a difference seen in both blood and tumor samples.

Not a single patient had been given any form of treatment at any point before undergoing thyroid surgery. Original processing methods: Clinicopathological groups of papillary thyroid cancer showed CDR3 differences that were used to build a distant-metastasis classifier. TCRdb re-called clones via MiXCR from the PCR reads. The V and J calls shown here were made by TCRdb, not taken from the authors' results. The repertoire consists of 64,000 or so clones, with roughly 17% occurring once and the leading ten covering roughly a tenth. Trimming stripped 7 bases from V and 0 bases from J, with 13 bases between. The CDR3 consists of 15 residues. Germline V gene data show CDR1 as LNHDA and CDR2 as SQIVND (reference sequence).

This sequence joins TRBV19 and TRBJ1-3; D is ambiguous. Sequenced input: blood. The TCR was taken from a male donor with papillary thyroid cancer or a benign thyroid nodule (not recorded which). Some clones in this sample may be carry-over from other donors' samples. The CDR3, as DNA: TGTGCCAGTACCTTCTCCGGTAGCTCTGGAAACACCATATATTTT. This sequence encodes CASTFSGSSGNTIYF.